This TCR beta chain was obtained from a study of monozygotic twins with inflammatory bowel disease. One entry per CDR3 protein, without DNA, is what TCRdb gives after re-calling the 5' RACE reads. Found here are fewer than 200,000 distinct CDR3 sequences; the top ten clones hold roughly 2.4%. The CDR3 loop spans 13 amino acids. Germline V gene sequence: CDR1 GTSNPN, CDR2 SVGIG (reference sequence). The rearrangement joins TRBV30 to TRBJ2-7; TCRdb picks TRBD1, but there is no DNA to check that call. The receptor was isolated from a human donor with ulcerative colitis or Crohn's disease, or a healthy co-twin of an affected twin (not recorded which). The sample consisted of blood. The CDR3 reads CAWSGGSSYEQYF.